The 16 T cell receptor beta chains given below trace back to one sample, sequenced in a study of identical twins. TCRdb re-called the 5' RACE reads through MiXCR, storing one row per CDR3 protein. The top ten clones hold over 8% of a sample with about 240,000 distinct CDR3 sequences, over 9.5% of them seen once. The sequenced sample was memory T cells sorted from blood. The receptors were sampled from a man in his fifties or sixties in good health.

This chain links TRBV11-2 with TRBJ2-7, with 7 bases matching TRBD1. There are 14 residues in the CDR3. Germline values: CDR1 SGHAT, CDR2 FQNNGV. With V trimmed by 3 bases and J by 6 bases, 8 bases remained unmatched. The DNA of the CDR3 is TGTGCCAGCAGCTTGGCAGGGGGAAACTTCGAGCAGTACTTC. Protein product: CASSLAGGNFEQYF.

The table lists this clonotype with many counts. The rearrangement links TRBV11-3 to TRBJ2-2; 10 positions match TRBD2. Germline loops: CDR1 SGHNT, CDR2 YENEEA. The ends lost 0 bases at V and 3 bases at J; junction bases unmatched: 4. The CDR3 loop spans 17 amino acids. CDR3 amino acids: CASSLERTSGDTGELFF. As DNA, the CDR3 is TGTGCCAGCAGCTTAGAGAGGACTAGCGGAGACACCGGGGAGCTGTTTTTT.

This clonotype was recorded many times. The chain combines TRBV5-1 with TRBJ2-4; TRBD1 agrees at 10 bases. Germline CDR1 and CDR2: SGHRS and YFSETQ. The CDR3 extends over 14 amino acids. Trimming cost V 0 bases and J 7 bases; bases outside gene matches: 1. As DNA, the CDR3 is TGCGCCAGCAGCTTGGGGACAGGGGGGAACATTCAGTACTTC. Residues: CASSLGTGGNIQYF.

The chain employs TRBV14 and TRBJ2-7; 8 bases line up with TRBD1. Trimming removed 1 base from V and 0 bases from J; junction bases left unmatched: 2. In germline, CDR1 is SGHDN, CDR2 FVKESK. The CDR3 is 15 amino acids. CDR3 coding DNA: TGTGCCAGCAGCCAAGGGACAGGGCTCTCCTACGAGCAGTACTTC. Amino acids: CASSQGTGLSYEQYF.

Comments on this clonotype: The junction departs from the called germline gene at one end, perhaps through a read error. This chain joins TRBV7-8 and TRBJ2-7; possible D gene TRBD2, 6 bases. This CDR3 spans 14 amino acids. Germline V lookup: CDR1 SGHVS, CDR2 FQNEAQ. The CDR3 here is CATSLGTGSYEQYF. In nucleotides, the CDR3 is TGTGCCACCAGCTTGGGGACTGGCTCCTACGAGCAGTACTTC.

This clonotype occurred many times. CDR3 protein: CSADTIWGDSPASNYGYTF. CDR3 DNA: TGCAGTGCTGATACAATCTGGGGGGACAGCCCAGCCTCTAACTATGGCTACACCTTC. The chain has TRBV20-1 and TRBJ1-2; 7 bases line up with TRBD1. The CDR3 loop spans 19 amino acids. With 5 bases clipped from V and 0 bases from J, the junction kept 21 bases outside the gene matches. Germline CDR1 and CDR2: DFQATT and SNEGSKA (reference sequence).

This clonotype was recorded at least ten times. The rearrangement uses TRBV12-3 or TRBV12-4 and TRBJ2-1; the match to TRBD1 covers 9 bases. V shed 2 bases, J shed 12 bases, and the junction held 5 bases outside the gene matches. The length of the CDR3 is 13 residues. CDR3 region: CASSLSQGARQFF. The CDR3 bases are TGTGCCAGCAGTTTATCACAGGGGGCTCGGCAGTTCTTC.

This clonotype was seen a handful of times. This chain joins TRBV7-6 and TRBJ1-3; D not resolved. This CDR3 comprises 16 residues. Germline V CDR1 and CDR2: SGHVS, FNYEAQ. The V gene lost 8 bases and the J gene lost 0 bases, with 17 bases spanning the gap. The CDR3 DNA follows: TGTGCCAGCTCACGGGCGTGGGTTAGCTCTGGAAACACCATATATTTT. This encodes CASSRAWVSSGNTIYF. Using reference TRBV7-6 and TRBJ1-3 for the parts outside the CDR3, the full variable domain is GAGVSQSPRYKVTKRGQDVALRCDPISGHVSLYWYRQALGQGPEFLTYFNYEAQQDKSGLPNDRFSAERPEGSISTLTIQRTEQRDSAMYRCASSRAWVSSGNTIYFGEGSWLTVV.

The J gene is TRBJ2-6, the V gene TRBV5-1; no reliable D call. Trimming took off 0 bases at V and 0 bases at J, with 7 bases between the two ends. The CDR3 has 16 residues. Germline-derived CDR1 and CDR2 are SGHRS and YFSETQ. CDR3 protein: CASSLAAGSGANVLTF. The CDR3, as DNA: TGCGCCAGCAGCTTGGCGGCCGGCTCTGGGGCCAACGTCCTGACTTTC.

This clonotype was found many times. The rearrangement links TRBV20-1 to TRBJ2-1, with D possibly being TRBD1 (5 bases). CDR1 DFQATT and CDR2 SNEGSKA come from the germline V gene (reference sequence). V was cut by 1 base and J by 7 bases, with 14 bases left in between. The length of the CDR3 is 14 residues. The CDR3 loop is CSARGFPGRNEQFF. CDR3 in DNA: TGCAGTGCTAGAGGTTTTCCAGGGCGGAATGAGCAGTTCTTC.

This clonotype was seen a handful of times. This sequence joins TRBV11-2 and TRBJ1-2; a weak D match, TRBD1 (5 bases). V was pared by 1 base and J by 4 bases, with 10 bases between. CDR3 length: 14 amino acids. Per germline, CDR1 SGHAT and CDR2 FQNNGV. The CDR3 here is CASSLGGRGYGYTF. The DNA for the CDR3 is TGTGCCAGCAGCTTAGGCGGGAGGGGCTATGGCTACACCTTC.

This clonotype was detected ten times or more. This chain links TRBV6-1 with TRBJ2-1, with 14 bases matching TRBD2. After removal of 6 bases from V and 3 bases from J, the junction contained 1 base not matched to a gene. Germline CDR1 reads MNHNS; CDR2 reads SASEGT. This CDR3 has 15 residues. For the CDR3, the DNA is TGTGCCAGCAGCGGGACTAGCGGGAGCTACAATGAGCAGTTCTTC. Translation: CASSGTSGSYNEQFF.

This clonotype was found many times. The chain has TRBV7-2 and TRBJ2-7, with 9 bases identical to TRBD1. There are 13 residues in the CDR3. In germline, CDR1 is SGHTA, CDR2 FQGNSA. J lost 6 bases, V lost 3 bases, and 3 bases had no gene match. For the CDR3, the DNA is TGTGCCAGCAGCTTCCGACAGGGGGTCGAGCAGTACTTC. This encodes CASSFRQGVEQYF. Combining the CDR3 with reference TRBV7-2 and TRBJ2-7 gives the whole variable domain GAGVSQSPSNKVTEKGKDVELRCDPISGHTALYWYRQSLGQGLEFLIYFQGNSAPDKSGLPSDRFSAERTGGSVSTLTIQRTQQEDSAVYLCASSFRQGVEQYFGPGTRLTVT.

This clonotype was recorded many times. V usage is TRBV2 and J usage is TRBJ1-1; 7 bases map to TRBD1. The CDR3 covers 16 residues. V lost 0 bases, J lost 1 base, and 5 bases stayed unmatched. Germline CDR1 and CDR2: SNHLY and FYNNEI. The CDR3 sequence: CASSEALDRANTEAFF. The CDR3 nucleotides are TGTGCCAGCAGTGAAGCGCTCGACAGGGCGAACACTGAAGCTTTCTTT.

This clonotype was picked up many times. The genes are TRBV4-3 and TRBJ2-7; D is uncertain. Trimming stripped 0 bases from V and 1 base from J, with 7 bases between. Per the germline V gene, CDR1 is LGHNA and CDR2 is YSLEER. The CDR3 is made up of 14 amino acids. CDR3 DNA sequence: TGCGCCAGCAGCCAAGATCGGCAGTCCTACGAGCAGTACTTC. Translated, it gives CASSQDRQSYEQYF.

The chain employs TRBV11-2 and TRBJ2-1; D is unresolved. Looked up from germline, CDR1 is SGHAT and CDR2 is FQNNGV. V dropped 0 bases and J dropped 5 bases, with 5 bases sitting between them. The CDR3 is made up of 13 amino acids. This CDR3 reads CASSLDRDNEQFF. The CDR3 bases are TGTGCCAGCAGCTTAGATCGAGACAATGAGCAGTTCTTC.